A single T cell receptor beta chain is shown here with its context. What it recognizes is unknown. Sequencing of TCR beta drew on CD8+ and CD4+ T cells from blood. The data belong to a study of CD8 T cells in Susac syndrome. This CDR3 spans 12 amino acids. Trimming removed 4 bases from V and 7 bases from J, with 14 bases in between. Germline V gene sequence: CDR1 SQVTM, CDR2 ANQGSEA. An amount of RNA that ranged from roughly 0.5 to 1 ug was reverse transcribed with random hexamers. Each CDR3 protein gets one entry after TCRdb re-called the immunoSEQ multiplex PCR reads with MiXCR. Of 170,000 or so distinct CDR3 sequences listed, 95% to 96% are singletons. Study-wide findings and caveats: CD4+ T cell repertoires in Susac syndrome exhibited no evidence of clonal expansion.

This chain links TRBV29-1 with TRBJ2-7; D might be TRBD1 (5 bases). Sequencing input: CD4+ T cells from PBMCs. This receptor was taken from a human donor with Susac syndrome. The CDR3 is CSVVYPSGEQYV. The CDR3 nucleotides read TGCAGCGTTGTTTACCCCTCAGGGGAGCAGTACGTC.